Shown below are 32 T cell receptor beta chains from a single sample sequenced in a study of T cells after yellow fever vaccination (dated by TCRdb to about 2019). The library came from 5' RACE. The sample was run on an Illumina NovaSeq 6000. TCRdb cleaned the public reads at Q25 with fastp, built clones with MiXCR and kept in-frame beta chains. Each entry merges the rows of one CDR3 protein and shows their most common DNA and genes. This sample has fewer than 400,000 distinct CDR3 sequences in its table, and 9.5% to 12% of those were observed once. The biggest ten clones account for under 4% of the sample. The intended sense of this specimen's treatment or condition label: live attenuated yellow fever vaccine strain. The specimen was CD4+ T cells sorted from PBMCs, collected 45 days after the yellow fever booster vaccination. The receptor source for this set is a man in his late teens or twenties who received the YFV17D yellow fever vaccine.

The chain joins TRBV5-1 to TRBJ2-7, with 11 positions matching TRBD1. V lost 6 bases and J lost 4; bases outside the gene matches: 6. This CDR3 is 14 amino acids long. CDR1 and CDR2 from the germline V gene are SGHRS and YFSETQ. CDR3 DNA sequence: TGCGCCAGCACCCGGGACAGGGGGGGATACGAGCAGTACTTC. Protein sequence: CASTRDRGGYEQYF.

This clonotype has a handful of counts. The V call is TRBV7-2, the J call TRBJ1-2; the D is unclear. Trimming pared 2 bases from V and 6 bases from J, leaving 10 bases between. Germline loops: CDR1 SGHTA, CDR2 FQGNSA. The CDR3 totals 13 residues. The chain's CDR3 is CASSLQPGDGYTF. The DNA of the CDR3 is TGTGCCAGCAGCTTACAACCGGGAGATGGCTACACCTTC.

This clonotype was seen only a few times. The chain uses TRBV5-6 and TRBJ2-1, with 14 bases matching TRBD2. Germline V lookup: CDR1 SGHDT, CDR2 YYEEEE. The CDR3 length is 19 residues. The V and J ends lost 3 bases and 1 base, in that order; junction bases with no gene match: 9. The CDR3 region is CASSSLTSGGARSYNEQFF. Here the CDR3 DNA reads TGTGCCAGCAGCTCTCTGACTAGCGGGGGGGCCCGATCCTACAATGAGCAGTTCTTC.

This clonotype was detected only a few times. This chain connects TRBV28 to TRBJ2-5, with 7 positions matching TRBD2. After removal of 4 bases from V and 5 bases from J, the junction contained 10 bases not matched to a gene. The CDR3 loop spans 15 amino acids. Germline loops: CDR1 MDHEN, CDR2 SYDVKM. The CDR3 DNA sequence: TGTGCCAGCAGTTCGGGGGGATCTATGGAGGAGACCCAGTACTTC. It yields the protein CASSSGGSMEETQYF.

The rearrangement uses TRBV5-1 and TRBJ2-3; the match to TRBD1 covers 7 bases. V lost 0 bases and J lost 1; bases outside the gene matches: 2. This CDR3 is 15 amino acids long. Per the germline V gene, CDR1 is SGHRS and CDR2 is YFSETQ. CDR3 residues: CASSLEGQGTDTQYF. DNA for the CDR3: TGCGCCAGCAGCTTGGAAGGACAGGGCACAGATACGCAGTATTTT.

A few counts support this clonotype. V gene TRBV7-2 combines with J gene TRBJ1-3, with 7 bases that match TRBD1. From germline, CDR1 is SGHTA and CDR2 FQGNSA. This CDR3 has 14 residues. V lost 5 bases to trimming and J lost 4 bases; unmatched junction nucleotides: 5. The CDR3 DNA reads TGTGCCAGCAGCCGCCCCAGGGGGGGAAACACCATATATTTT. It encodes CASSRPRGGNTIYF.

This clonotype was counted a few times. The chain couples TRBV3-1 to TRBJ2-2; weak D call: TRBD2 (6 bases). CDR1 and CDR2 from the germline V gene are LGHDT and YNNKEL (reference sequence). This CDR3 region has 15 residues. V dropped 6 bases and J dropped 0 bases, with 11 bases sitting between them. In DNA form, the CDR3 reads TGTGCCAGCAGACGATCTAGCGCGAACACCGGGGAGCTGTTTTTT. It translates to CASRRSSANTGELFF.

This chain joins TRBV20-1 and TRBJ2-7; TRBD2 matches at 8 bases. The V gene end was trimmed by 3 bases and the J gene end by 7 bases; junction bases not matched to a gene: 14. Germline V gives CDR1 DFQATT, CDR2 SNEGSKA (reference sequence). CDR3 length equals 15 residues. CDR3 DNA: TGCAGTGCTAGGCCACCGGGGGGGGCTTCGGGGGAGCAGTACTTC. This encodes CSARPPGGASGEQYF.

The table lists this clonotype with a few counts. The chain has TRBV30 and TRBJ2-4; D unresolved. Germline CDR1 is GTSNPN and CDR2 is SVGIG (reference sequence). The V end lost 3 bases, the J end lost 0 bases, and 6 bases lay between the germline ends. There are 13 residues in the CDR3. CDR3 sequence (DNA): TGTGCCTGGAGCGTGACAGCCAAAAACATTCAGTACTTC. It specifies CAWSVTAKNIQYF.

The chain combines TRBV28 with TRBJ1-2; the D gene is possibly TRBD1 (6 bases). This CDR3 is 13 amino acids long. Trimming removed 6 bases at V and 2 bases at J, with 10 bases between. Germline loops: CDR1 MDHEN, CDR2 SYDVKM. CDR3 residues: CASRGTGNYGYTF. CDR3 nucleotide sequence: TGTGCCAGCAGGGGTACAGGGAACTATGGCTACACCTTC.

There are many counts of this clonotype. CDR3 loop: CASRGDRNLFTDTQYF. In DNA, the CDR3 is TGTGCCAGCAGAGGAGACAGAAACTTATTCACAGATACGCAGTATTTT. The chain links TRBV12-3 or TRBV12-4 to TRBJ2-3; D is perhaps TRBD1 (5 bases). V was pared by 6 bases and J by 2 bases, with 18 bases between. This CDR3 spans 16 amino acids.

This clonotype was detected only a few times. The chain employs TRBV5-4 and TRBJ1-5, with TRBD1 matching over 8 bases. The germline gives CDR1 SGHNT, CDR2 YYREEE (reference sequence). There are 15 residues in the CDR3. Losses at the gene ends were 4 bases for V and 3 bases for J; bases not matched to a gene: 6. Here the CDR3 reads CASSAGTGFNQPQHF. The CDR3 DNA reads as TGTGCCAGCAGCGCCGGGACAGGCTTCAATCAGCCCCAGCATTTT. Full variable domain (outside the CDR3, taken from reference TRBV5-4 and TRBJ1-5): ETGVTQSPTHLIKTRGQQVTLRCSSQSGHNTVSWYQQALGQGPQFIFQYYREEENGRGNFPPRFSGLQFPNYSSELNVNALELDDSALYLCASSAGTGFNQPQHFGDGTRLSIL.

The chain links TRBV21-1 to TRBJ2-4; the table's D call, TRBD1, has no DNA check behind it. TRBV21-1 is shown as a pseudogene. The CDR3 totals 17 residues. CDR3 coding DNA: TGTGCCAGCAGCTCAAGCCGGGCAGGGGACCGCCGGGACATTCAGTACTTC. It yields the protein CASSSSRAGDRRDIQYF.

This clonotype came up many times. The chain is built from TRBV24-1 and TRBJ2-3, with D hard to call. The CDR3 covers 13 residues. Looked up from germline, CDR1 is KGHDR and CDR2 is SFDVKD. With 4 bases removed from V and 0 bases from J, the gap between germline ends came to 4 bases. The CDR3 region has the DNA TGTGCCACCAGTGAGGGGAGCACAGATACGCAGTATTTT. Amino acid sequence: CATSEGSTDTQYF.

The V and J genes are TRBV20-1 and TRBJ1-2; TRBD1 aligns across 8 bases. CDR1 is DFQATT and CDR2 is SNEGSKA in the germline V gene (reference sequence). The CDR3 has 14 residues. Trimming removed 6 bases from V and 4 bases from J; junction bases left unmatched: 10. Here the CDR3 reads CSAPTGADGYGYTF. For the CDR3, the DNA is TGCAGTGCCCCGACAGGGGCAGATGGCTATGGCTACACCTTC.

This clonotype was recorded at least ten times. The CDR3 reads CASSPGLAGLSETQYF. DNA for the CDR3: TGTGCCAGCAGCCCCGGACTAGCGGGCCTTTCGGAGACCCAGTACTTC. The chain is built from TRBV4-2 and TRBJ2-5, with TRBD2 matching over 11 bases. With 4 bases clipped from V and 5 bases from J, the junction kept 9 bases outside the gene matches. The CDR3 has 16 amino acids. Germline values: CDR1 LGHNA, CDR2 YNFKEQ.

In its sample, this clonotype was seen a few times. The rearrangement links TRBV5-5 to TRBJ1-4; D may be TRBD1 (5 bases). The CDR3 sequence is 14 residues long. CDR1 and CDR2 from the germline V gene are SGHKS and YYEKEE (reference sequence). V lost 4 bases and J lost 5, with 12 bases in between. In nucleotides, the CDR3 is TGTGCCAGCAGCCCCGAGTGGGGCAATGAAAAACTGTTTTTT. As protein: CASSPEWGNEKLFF.

The V and J genes are TRBV29-1 and TRBJ1-1; no reliable D call. Germline CDR1 SQVTM, CDR2 ANQGSEA. The V gene lost 7 bases and the J gene lost 2 bases, with 20 bases spanning the gap. CDR3 size: 15 residues. CDR3 nucleotide sequence: TGCAGCGGAAACAACAATATCGGAGGAAACACTGAAGCTTTCTTT. Residues: CSGNNNIGGNTEAFF.

The sample holds a few counts of this clonotype. The V gene is TRBV12-3 or TRBV12-4, the J gene TRBJ2-3; 8 nucleotides line up with TRBD2. J lost 6 bases, V lost 4 bases, and 9 bases had no gene match. This CDR3 contains 15 residues. CDR3: CASSSQRGRLDTQYF. CDR3 bases: TGTGCCAGCAGTTCCCAGCGGGGGAGGTTGGATACGCAGTATTTT.

There are a few counts of this clonotype. The chain employs TRBV7-2 and TRBJ1-1; no clear D gene. CDR1 is SGHTA, CDR2 FQGNSA, per germline. This CDR3 is built from 13 residues. Trimming took 6 bases from V and 1 from J, leaving 9 bases between them. The chain's CDR3 is CASRKPPNTEAFF. CDR3 nucleotides: TGTGCCAGCAGAAAACCCCCGAACACTGAAGCTTTCTTT.

This clonotype appeared a few times. The V gene is TRBV11-2, the J gene TRBJ2-7, with a weak D call TRBD2 (7 bases). This CDR3 is built from 14 residues. V lost 4 bases to trimming and J lost 2 bases, with 12 bases between them. CDR1 and CDR2 (germline): SGHAT, FQNNGV. The CDR3 nucleotides read TGTGCCAGCAGCTCCGGGGGGCCAACCTACGAGCAGTACTTC. Protein sequence: CASSSGGPTYEQYF. Full variable domain (missing parts from reference TRBV11-2 and TRBJ2-7): EAGVAQSPRYKIIEKRQSVAFWCNPISGHATLYWYQQILGQGPKLLIQFQNNGVVDDSQLPKDRFSAERLKGVDSTLKIQPAKLEDSAVYLCASSSGGPTYEQYFGPGTRLTVT.

This clonotype has a count of ten or more. The CDR3 DNA is TGTGCCAGCAGTCGAGACAGGGAAGCTTTCTTT. Translation: CASSRDREAFF. The chain carries TRBV6-2 or TRBV6-3 and TRBJ1-1; possibly TRBD1 for D (6 bases). Germline CDR1 is MNHEY and CDR2 is SVGEGT. The CDR3 runs to 11 residues. V was trimmed by 5 bases and J by 8 bases, leaving 9 bases between them.

Only a few counts were recorded for this clonotype. The V call is TRBV21-1, the J call TRBJ2-2; the table calls TRBD2, which could not be checked here. TRBV21-1 is labeled a pseudogene. The CDR3 covers 20 residues. The CDR3 DNA reads TGTGCCAGCAGCGAGGACGCTACATCCCCGGGGGGGCTCAACACCGGGGAGCTGTTTTTT. It encodes CASSEDATSPGGLNTGELFF.

The rearrangement links TRBV4-1 to TRBJ2-5; D is undetermined. Germline loops: CDR1 MGHRA, CDR2 YSYEKL. V lost 0 bases and J 1 base, leaving 6 bases between the germline ends. The CDR3 consists of 14 residues. The CDR3 DNA reads as TGCGCCAGCAGCCAAGACGTTATCCAAGAGACCCAGTACTTC. It translates to CASSQDVIQETQYF.

This clonotype was counted between two and nine times. This chain links TRBV6-5 with TRBJ1-4, with D unresolved. The CDR3 spans 13 residues. The germline V gene encodes CDR1 MNHEY and CDR2 SVGAGI. V was clipped by 4 bases and J by 10 bases, with 13 bases between them. CDR3 DNA: TGTGCCAGCAGTTTGATGAGGGAGGGAAAACTGTTTTTT. It codes for CASSLMREGKLFF.

This clonotype showed up just a few times. V is TRBV25-1 and J is TRBJ2-3; D gene ambiguous. Per the germline V gene, CDR1 is MGHDK and CDR2 is SYGVNS. The CDR3 is 14 residues long. V gave up 7 bases and J gave up 0 bases, with 11 bases separating them. This chain's CDR3 is CASTALPSTDTQYF. The CDR3 nucleotides are TGTGCCAGCACGGCCCTGCCAAGCACAGATACGCAGTATTTT.

The V call is TRBV4-3, the J call TRBJ1-6; no firm D call. V lost 0 bases, J lost 3 bases, and 6 bases lay in between. CDR1 and CDR2 from the germline V gene are LGHNA and YSLEER. The length of the CDR3 is 15 residues. This chain's CDR3 is CASSQDTNYNSPLHF. DNA of the CDR3: TGCGCCAGCAGCCAAGATACGAACTATAATTCACCCCTCCACTTT.

The chain recombines TRBV7-2 with TRBJ2-4, with D possibly being TRBD1 (5 bases). V was trimmed by 8 bases and J by 1 base, leaving 15 bases between them. Per the germline V gene, CDR1 is SGHTA and CDR2 is FQGNSA. CDR3 length equals 15 residues. The CDR3 coding sequence is TGTGCCAGCCGCATAAAGGCAGGGGCCAAAAACATTCAGTACTTC. Protein product: CASRIKAGAKNIQYF.

V gene TRBV4-1 combines with J gene TRBJ2-5; 8 nucleotides agree with TRBD2. CDR1 and CDR2 from the germline V gene are MGHRA and YSYEKL. V shed 0 bases and J 2 bases; nucleotides not matched to a gene: 11. The CDR3 contains 18 residues. Here the CDR3 DNA reads TGCGCCAGCAGCCAAGAAAGGGGACGGGGGGGCGATCAAGAGACCCAGTACTTC. Encoded protein: CASSQERGRGGDQETQYF.

This clonotype showed up many times. The rearrangement uses TRBV5-1 and TRBJ2-7, with a weak D call TRBD2 (6 bases). The CDR3 loop spans 15 amino acids. Germline V gene sequence: CDR1 SGHRS, CDR2 YFSETQ. V was shortened by 4 bases and J by 4 bases, with 18 bases between the two germline ends. The CDR3, as DNA: TGCGCCAGCAGCCCGGGCGGGGCAGGGACTTACGAGCAGTACTTC. Its protein is CASSPGGAGTYEQYF.

This sequence joins TRBV2 and TRBJ1-5, with D uncertain. Germline CDR1 and CDR2: SNHLY and FYNNEI. The CDR3 sequence is 14 residues long. Between the trimmed V and J ends, which lost 5 bases and 3 bases, there was a span of 11 bases. The CDR3 bases are TGTGCCAGCAGTTTGAGGTGGCTCAATCAGCCCCAGCATTTT. As protein: CASSLRWLNQPQHF.

The table lists this clonotype with many counts. The chain has TRBV2 and TRBJ1-3; unclear D gene. There are 15 residues in the CDR3. V gave up 1 base and J gave up 0 bases, with 7 bases separating them. From germline, CDR1 is SNHLY and CDR2 FYNNEI. CDR3 sequence: CASSEEGYSGNTIYF. CDR3 DNA sequence: TGTGCCAGCAGTGAAGAGGGATACTCTGGAAACACCATATATTTT.